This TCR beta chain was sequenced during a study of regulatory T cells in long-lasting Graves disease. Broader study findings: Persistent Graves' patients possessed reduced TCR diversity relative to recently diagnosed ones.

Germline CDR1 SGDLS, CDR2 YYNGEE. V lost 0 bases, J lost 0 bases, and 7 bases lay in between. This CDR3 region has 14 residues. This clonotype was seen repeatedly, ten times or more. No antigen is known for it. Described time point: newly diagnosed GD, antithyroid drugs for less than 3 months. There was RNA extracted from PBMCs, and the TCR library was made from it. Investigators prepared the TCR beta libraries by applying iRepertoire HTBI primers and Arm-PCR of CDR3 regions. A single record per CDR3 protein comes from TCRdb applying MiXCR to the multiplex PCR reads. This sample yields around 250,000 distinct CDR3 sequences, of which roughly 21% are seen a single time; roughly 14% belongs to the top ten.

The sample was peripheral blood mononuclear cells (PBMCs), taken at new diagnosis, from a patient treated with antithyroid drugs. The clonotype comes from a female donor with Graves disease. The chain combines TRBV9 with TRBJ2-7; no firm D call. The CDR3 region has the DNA TGTGCCAGCAGCGTAGATAGCCTCTCCTACGAGCAGTACTTC. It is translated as CASSVDSLSYEQYF.